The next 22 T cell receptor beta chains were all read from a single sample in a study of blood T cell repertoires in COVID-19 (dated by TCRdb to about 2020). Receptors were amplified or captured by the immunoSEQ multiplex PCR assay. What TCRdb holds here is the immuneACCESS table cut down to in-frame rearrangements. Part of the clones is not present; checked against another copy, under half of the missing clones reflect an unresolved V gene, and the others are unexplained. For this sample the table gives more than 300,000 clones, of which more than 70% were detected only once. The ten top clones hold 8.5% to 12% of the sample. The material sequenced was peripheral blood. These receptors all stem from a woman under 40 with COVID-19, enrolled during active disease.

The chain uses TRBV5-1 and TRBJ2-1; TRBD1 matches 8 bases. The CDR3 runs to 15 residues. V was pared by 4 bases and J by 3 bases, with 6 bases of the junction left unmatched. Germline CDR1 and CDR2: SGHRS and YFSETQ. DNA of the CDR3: TGCGCCAGCAGCGTGCCGGGACAGGACTACAATGAGCAGTTCTTC. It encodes CASSVPGQDYNEQFF.

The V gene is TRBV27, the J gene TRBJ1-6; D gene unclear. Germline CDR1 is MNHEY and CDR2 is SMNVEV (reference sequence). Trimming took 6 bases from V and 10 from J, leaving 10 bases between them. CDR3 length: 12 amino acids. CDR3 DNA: TGTGCCAGCAGACAAACCCAATCACCCCTCCACTTT. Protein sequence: CASRQTQSPLHF.

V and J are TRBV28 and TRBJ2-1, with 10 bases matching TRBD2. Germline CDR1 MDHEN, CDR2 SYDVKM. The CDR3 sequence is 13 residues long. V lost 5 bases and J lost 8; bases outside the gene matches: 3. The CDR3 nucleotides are TGTGCCAGCAGTCTGACTAGCGGGCATGAGCAGTTCTTC. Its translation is CASSLTSGHEQFF.

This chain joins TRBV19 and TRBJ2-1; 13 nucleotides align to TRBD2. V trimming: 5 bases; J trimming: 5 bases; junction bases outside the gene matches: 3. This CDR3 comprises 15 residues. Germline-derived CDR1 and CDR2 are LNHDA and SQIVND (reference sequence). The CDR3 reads CASSLGTSGDNEQFF. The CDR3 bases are TGTGCCAGTAGTTTGGGGACTAGCGGGGACAATGAGCAGTTCTTC.

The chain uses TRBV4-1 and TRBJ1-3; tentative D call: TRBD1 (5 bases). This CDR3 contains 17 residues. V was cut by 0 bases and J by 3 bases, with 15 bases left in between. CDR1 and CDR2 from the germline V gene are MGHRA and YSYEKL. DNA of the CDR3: TGCGCCAGCAGCCAAGACCACAGGCCGGCTGTTGGAAACACCATATATTTT. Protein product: CASSQDHRPAVGNTIYF.

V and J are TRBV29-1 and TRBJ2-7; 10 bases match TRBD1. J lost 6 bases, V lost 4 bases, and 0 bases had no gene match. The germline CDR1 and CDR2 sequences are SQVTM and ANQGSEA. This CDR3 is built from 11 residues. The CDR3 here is CSVGDRGEQYF. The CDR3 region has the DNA TGCAGCGTTGGGGACAGGGGCGAGCAGTACTTC.

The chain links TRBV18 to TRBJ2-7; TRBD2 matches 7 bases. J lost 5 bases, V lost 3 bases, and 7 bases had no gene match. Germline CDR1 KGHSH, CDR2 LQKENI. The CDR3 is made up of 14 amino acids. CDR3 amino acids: CASSPDLAADEQYF. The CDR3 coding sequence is TGTGCCAGCTCACCCGACCTAGCGGCAGACGAGCAGTACTTC.

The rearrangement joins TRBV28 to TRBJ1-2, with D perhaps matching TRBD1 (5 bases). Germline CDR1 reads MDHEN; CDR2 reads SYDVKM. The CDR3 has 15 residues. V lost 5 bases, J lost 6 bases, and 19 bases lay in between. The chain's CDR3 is CASSPHGRAGNGYTF. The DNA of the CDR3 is TGTGCCAGCAGTCCCCATGGTCGGGCAGGGAATGGCTACACCTTC.

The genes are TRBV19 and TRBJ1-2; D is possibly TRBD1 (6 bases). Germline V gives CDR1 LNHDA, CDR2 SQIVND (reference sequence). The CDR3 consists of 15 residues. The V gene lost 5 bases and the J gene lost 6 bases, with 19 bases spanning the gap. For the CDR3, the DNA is TGTGCCAGTAGTGCGGAGGCGACAGGAAGGGATGGCTACACCTTC. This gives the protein CASSAEATGRDGYTF. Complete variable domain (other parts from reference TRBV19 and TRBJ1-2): DGGITQSPKYLFRKEGQNVTLSCEQNLNHDAMYWYRQDPGQGLRLIYYSQIVNDFQKGDIAEGYSVSREKKESFPLTVTSAQKNPTAFYLCASSAEATGRDGYTFGSGTRLTVV.

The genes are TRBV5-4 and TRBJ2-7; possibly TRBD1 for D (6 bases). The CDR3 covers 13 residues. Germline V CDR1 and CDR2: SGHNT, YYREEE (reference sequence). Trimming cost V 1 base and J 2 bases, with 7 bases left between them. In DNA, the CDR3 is TGTGCCAGCAGCTTGCAGGGGACCTACGAGCAGTACTTC. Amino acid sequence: CASSLQGTYEQYF. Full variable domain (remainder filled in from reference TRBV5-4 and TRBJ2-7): ETGVTQSPTHLIKTRGQQVTLRCSSQSGHNTVSWYQQALGQGPQFIFQYYREEENGRGNFPPRFSGLQFPNYSSELNVNALELDDSALYLCASSLQGTYEQYFGPGTRLTVT.

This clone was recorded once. The CDR3 here is CASSQDGSGSSYEQYF. Written as DNA, the CDR3 is TGTGCCAGCAGCCAAGATGGAAGCGGGAGTTCCTACGAGCAGTACTTC. The chain joins TRBV3-1 (or the pseudogene TRBV3-2) to TRBJ2-7, with TRBD2 identical over 8 bases. This CDR3 region has 16 residues. With 0 bases clipped from V and 1 base from J, the junction kept 5 bases outside the gene matches. Germline V gene lookup returns CDR1 LGHDT and CDR2 YNNKEL (reference sequence).

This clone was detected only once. The DNA for the CDR3 is TGTGCCAGCAGCCAAGAGGACAGGGGCGAAAAACTGTTTTTT. The encoded protein is CASSQEDRGEKLFF. The gene calls are TRBV3-1 (or the pseudogene TRBV3-2) and TRBJ1-4; 9 bases fit TRBD1. Germline V lookup: CDR1 LGHDT, CDR2 YNNKEL (reference sequence). The CDR3 is 14 amino acids. V gave up 0 bases and J gave up 8 bases; unmatched junction bases: 1.

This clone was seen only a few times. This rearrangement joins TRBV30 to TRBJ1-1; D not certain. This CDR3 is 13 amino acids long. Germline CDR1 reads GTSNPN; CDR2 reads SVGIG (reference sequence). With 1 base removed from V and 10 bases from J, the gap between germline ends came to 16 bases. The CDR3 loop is CAWSGRTLLVAFF. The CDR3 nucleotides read TGTGCCTGGAGTGGTAGGACTCTGCTAGTAGCTTTCTTT.

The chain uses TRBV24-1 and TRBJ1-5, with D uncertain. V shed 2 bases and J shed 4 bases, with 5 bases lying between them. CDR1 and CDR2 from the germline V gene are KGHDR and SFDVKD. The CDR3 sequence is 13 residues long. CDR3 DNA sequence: TGTGCCACCAGTGATTCGGGGAATCAGCCCCAGCATTTT. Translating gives CATSDSGNQPQHF.

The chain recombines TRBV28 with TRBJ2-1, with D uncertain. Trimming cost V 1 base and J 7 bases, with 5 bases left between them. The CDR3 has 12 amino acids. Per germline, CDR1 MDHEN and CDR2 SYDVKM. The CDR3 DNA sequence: TGTGCCAGCAGTTTATTGCGGAATGAGCAGTTCTTC. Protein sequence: CASSLLRNEQFF.

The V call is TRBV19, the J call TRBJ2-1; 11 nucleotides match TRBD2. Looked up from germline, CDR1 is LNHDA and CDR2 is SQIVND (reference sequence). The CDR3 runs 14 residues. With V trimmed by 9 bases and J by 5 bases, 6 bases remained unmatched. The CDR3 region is CARAGTSGDNEQFF. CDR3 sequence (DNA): TGTGCCAGGGCCGGGACTAGCGGAGACAATGAGCAGTTCTTC.

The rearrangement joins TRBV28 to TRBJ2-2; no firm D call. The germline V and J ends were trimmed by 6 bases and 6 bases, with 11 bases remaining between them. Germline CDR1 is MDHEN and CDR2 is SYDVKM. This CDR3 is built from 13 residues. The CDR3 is CASSLRLPGELFF. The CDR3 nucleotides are TGTGCCAGCAGCCTGAGGCTACCCGGGGAGCTGTTTTTT.

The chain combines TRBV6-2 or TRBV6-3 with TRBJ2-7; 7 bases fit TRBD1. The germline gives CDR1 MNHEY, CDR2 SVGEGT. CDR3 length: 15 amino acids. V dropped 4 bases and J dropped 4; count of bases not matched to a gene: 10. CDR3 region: CASSWARGGDYEQYF. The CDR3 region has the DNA TGTGCCAGCAGTTGGGCCCGAGGGGGCGATTACGAGCAGTACTTC.

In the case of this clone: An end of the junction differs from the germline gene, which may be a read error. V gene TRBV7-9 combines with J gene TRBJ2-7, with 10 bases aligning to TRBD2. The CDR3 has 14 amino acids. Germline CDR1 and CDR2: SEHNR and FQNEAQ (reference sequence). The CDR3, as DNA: TGTGCCAGCAGCCTAGCGGGAGAGAACTACGAGCAGTACTTC. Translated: CASSLAGENYEQYF.

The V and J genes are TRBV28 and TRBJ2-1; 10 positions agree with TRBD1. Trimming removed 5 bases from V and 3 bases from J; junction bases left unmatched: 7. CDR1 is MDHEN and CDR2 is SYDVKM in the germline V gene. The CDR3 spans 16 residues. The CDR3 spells CASSKPGQGIYNEQFF. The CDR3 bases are TGTGCCAGCAGTAAGCCGGGACAGGGGATCTACAATGAGCAGTTCTTC.

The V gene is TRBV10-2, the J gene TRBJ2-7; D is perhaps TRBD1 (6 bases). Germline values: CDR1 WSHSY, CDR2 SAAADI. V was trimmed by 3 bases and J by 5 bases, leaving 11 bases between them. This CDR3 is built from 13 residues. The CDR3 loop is CASSDTEGDEQYF. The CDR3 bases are TGCGCCAGCAGTGATACAGAGGGGGACGAGCAGTACTTC.

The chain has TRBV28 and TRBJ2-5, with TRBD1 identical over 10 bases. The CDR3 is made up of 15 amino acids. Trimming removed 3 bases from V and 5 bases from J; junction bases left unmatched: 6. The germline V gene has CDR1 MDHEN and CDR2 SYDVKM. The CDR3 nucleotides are TGTGCCAGCAGTTTCCCCAGGGGACAGGGGGAGACCCAGTACTTC. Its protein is CASSFPRGQGETQYF.